Below are 17 T cell receptor beta chains sequenced from a single sample in a study of spatial heterogeneity in lung cancer. TCRdb re-analysed the 5' RACE reads in MiXCR, keeping a single row per CDR3 protein. The repertoire holds about 87,000 distinct CDR3 sequences, with less than 20% as singletons. Time point denoted: blood at routine non-recurrence follow-up after resection. Source: PBMCs, taken at follow-up. Receptors originate from a male donor with early-stage non-small cell lung cancer.

A few counts support this clonotype. The chain uses TRBV10-2 and TRBJ2-1; 10 bases match TRBD2. The CDR3 is 16 amino acids. V shed 6 bases, J shed 6 bases, and the junction held 11 bases outside the gene matches. Germline CDR1 is WSHSY and CDR2 is SAAADI. CDR3: CASRGAGGLSGNEQFF. The CDR3 nucleotides read TGCGCCAGCAGGGGAGCGGGAGGGCTTTCAGGCAATGAGCAGTTCTTC.

There are a few counts of this clonotype. The chain uses TRBV6-5 and TRBJ2-3, with D uncertain. This CDR3 has 16 amino acids. Trimming cost V 6 bases and J 0 bases, with 16 bases left between them. Per germline, CDR1 MNHEY and CDR2 SVGAGI. CDR3 residues: CASSPKVGLSTDTQYF. Here the CDR3 DNA reads TGTGCCAGCAGCCCCAAGGTGGGGTTGAGCACAGATACGCAGTATTTT.

In this sample, this clonotype turned up a few times. The chain has TRBV7-6 and TRBJ1-5, with TRBD1 matching 7 bases. From germline, CDR1 is SGHVS and CDR2 FNYEAQ. This CDR3 has 15 amino acids. V shed 1 base and J 5 bases; nucleotides not matched to a gene: 5. DNA for the CDR3: TGTGCCAGCAGCTTAGGTGGGGACAGCTATCAGCCCCAGCATTTT. Encoded protein: CASSLGGDSYQPQHF.

The J gene is TRBJ1-6, the V gene TRBV9, with D unresolved. The CDR3 totals 12 residues. The ends were cut back, 2 bases at V and 5 bases at J, with 2 bases in the middle. Looked up from germline, CDR1 is SGDLS and CDR2 is YYNGEE. CDR3 bases: TGTGCCAGCAGCGTTGATAATTCACCCCTCCACTTT. The encoded protein is CASSVDNSPLHF. Variable domain in full (rest from reference TRBV9 and TRBJ1-6): DSGVTQTPKHLITATGQRVTLRCSPRSGDLSVYWYQQSLDQGLQFLIQYYNGEERAKGNILERFSAQQFPDLHSELNLSSLELGDSALYFCASSVDNSPLHFGNGTRLTVT.

J is TRBJ2-7 and V is TRBV6-6, with TRBD2 identical over 7 bases. CDR1 and CDR2 (germline): MNHNY, SVGAGI (reference sequence). There are 15 residues in the CDR3. V was clipped by 5 bases and J by 0 bases; unmatched bases: 7. CDR3 residues: CASSPLAQSSYEQYF. DNA for the CDR3: TGTGCCAGCAGTCCACTAGCGCAAAGCTCCTACGAGCAGTACTTC.

In its sample, this clonotype was seen a few times. As DNA, the CDR3 is TGCGCCAGGGGGCGGGCGGGAGTCCGTGAGACCCAGTACTTC. Amino acids: CARGRAGVRETQYF. The rearrangement joins TRBV4-1 to TRBJ2-5, with 7 nucleotides matching TRBD2. The germline V gene has CDR1 MGHRA and CDR2 YSYEKL. The CDR3 spans 14 residues. The J segment lost 5 bases and the V segment lost 9 bases, leaving 12 bases of the junction unmatched.

The V call is TRBV6-5, the J call TRBJ1-2; D unclear. Germline-derived CDR1 and CDR2 are MNHEY and SVGAGI. This CDR3 has 16 amino acids. V lost 2 bases and J lost 1, with 14 bases in between. The CDR3 DNA follows: TGTGCCAGCAGTTACGAATCGGGAGTCGGTAACTATGGCTACACCTTC. Protein sequence: CASSYESGVGNYGYTF.

This clonotype was seen a few times. V usage is TRBV12-3 or TRBV12-4 and J usage is TRBJ1-5; 10 nucleotides align to TRBD1. J lost 5 bases, V lost 6 bases, and 4 bases had no gene match. CDR3 length: 14 amino acids. CDR3 sequence (DNA): TGTGCCAGCAGCGGGACAGGGGATTATCAGCCCCAGCATTTT. Translating it yields CASSGTGDYQPQHF.

This chain uses TRBV5-1 with TRBJ2-3; 10 nucleotides align to TRBD2. V lost 3 bases, J lost 3 bases, and 4 bases stayed unmatched. Germline loops: CDR1 SGHRS, CDR2 YFSETQ. The CDR3 has 15 amino acids. CDR3 sequence reads: CASSSSGSRTDTQYF. DNA for the CDR3: TGCGCCAGCAGCTCTAGCGGGAGTCGAACAGATACGCAGTATTTT.

The V gene is TRBV14, the J gene TRBJ2-1; 7 nucleotides agree with TRBD1. Germline trimming cut 2 bases from V and 7 bases from J; bases unmatched to any gene: 8. Germline values: CDR1 SGHDN, CDR2 FVKESK. The CDR3 consists of 15 residues. The CDR3 DNA sequence: TGTGCCAGCAGCCAACTACAGGGGAGTAGGAATGAGCAGTTCTTC. This encodes CASSQLQGSRNEQFF.

The chain joins TRBV19 to TRBJ2-7, with a weak D call TRBD2 (5 bases). V was trimmed by 5 bases and J by 4 bases, leaving 6 bases between them. This CDR3 is built from 11 residues. The germline V gene encodes CDR1 LNHDA and CDR2 SQIVND (reference sequence). This CDR3 is CASSGGYEQYV. For the CDR3, the DNA is TGTGCCAGTAGTGGAGGTTACGAGCAGTACGTC.

This clonotype was detected a few times. The chain recombines TRBV2 with TRBJ2-3; D not certain. Germline V gives CDR1 SNHLY, CDR2 FYNNEI. The CDR3 is 12 amino acids. V was cut by 6 bases and J by 6 bases, with 10 bases left in between. This CDR3 is CASRHGGDTQYF. In DNA form, the CDR3 reads TGTGCCAGCAGACACGGTGGCGATACGCAGTATTTT.

This clonotype was seen a few times. The chain joins TRBV20-1 to TRBJ2-7, with 9 positions matching TRBD2. Germline CDR1 reads DFQATT; CDR2 reads SNEGSKA (reference sequence). V lost 3 bases to trimming and J lost 5 bases; unmatched junction nucleotides: 14. The CDR3 is 16 residues long. CDR3 sequence (DNA): TGCAGTGCTAGCGGGACTAGCCTTATGGGGGCCGACGAGCAGTACTTC. This translates into CSASGTSLMGADEQYF.

This clonotype has at least ten counts. The chain recombines TRBV19 with TRBJ1-5, with 7 bases that match TRBD1. V shed 3 bases, J shed 3 bases, and the junction held 2 bases outside the gene matches. Germline CDR1 reads LNHDA; CDR2 reads SQIVND (reference sequence). The CDR3 covers 14 residues. CDR3 DNA: TGTGCCAGTAGTATGACAGGGTTCAATCAGCCCCAGCATTTT. This sequence encodes CASSMTGFNQPQHF.

The chain couples TRBV27 to TRBJ2-5; 9 nucleotides match TRBD1. The CDR3 totals 16 residues. CDR1 is MNHEY and CDR2 is SMNVEV in the germline V gene (reference sequence). V was clipped by 7 bases and J by 0 bases; unmatched bases: 9. CDR3 bases: TGTGCCAGCAAACGAGGGACAGGGACATACCAAGAGACCCAGTACTTC. The encoded protein is CASKRGTGTYQETQYF.

There are a few counts of this clonotype. This chain joins TRBV9 and TRBJ2-2; TRBD1 matches 9 bases. Germline trimming cut 3 bases from V and 4 bases from J; bases unmatched to any gene: 7. The germline V gene encodes CDR1 SGDLS and CDR2 YYNGEE. CDR3 length: 16 residues. The CDR3: CASSGPGTGSTGELFF. The CDR3 region has the DNA TGTGCCAGCAGCGGCCCCGGGACAGGGTCCACCGGGGAGCTGTTTTTT.

This clonotype has a handful of counts. The chain employs TRBV11-3 and TRBJ2-1; 7 positions agree with TRBD2. In germline, CDR1 is SGHNT, CDR2 YENEEA. The CDR3 covers 14 residues. After removal of 3 bases from V and 5 bases from J, the junction contained 4 bases not matched to a gene. CDR3 loop: CASSLGRANNEQFF. The CDR3 DNA sequence: TGTGCCAGCAGCTTGGGGAGGGCGAACAATGAGCAGTTCTTC.